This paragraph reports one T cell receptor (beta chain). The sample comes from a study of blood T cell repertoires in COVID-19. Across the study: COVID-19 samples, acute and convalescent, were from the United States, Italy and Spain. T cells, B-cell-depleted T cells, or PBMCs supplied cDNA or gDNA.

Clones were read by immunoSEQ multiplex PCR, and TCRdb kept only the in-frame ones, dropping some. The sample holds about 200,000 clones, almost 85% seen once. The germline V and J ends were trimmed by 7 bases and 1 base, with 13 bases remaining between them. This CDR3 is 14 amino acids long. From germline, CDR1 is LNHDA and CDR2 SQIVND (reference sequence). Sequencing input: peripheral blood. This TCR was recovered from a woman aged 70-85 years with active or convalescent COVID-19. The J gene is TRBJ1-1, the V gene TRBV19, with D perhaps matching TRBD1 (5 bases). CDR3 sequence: CASTSGHGNTEAFF. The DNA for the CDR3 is TGTGCCAGTACTTCCGGACACGGGAACACTGAAGCTTTCTTT.